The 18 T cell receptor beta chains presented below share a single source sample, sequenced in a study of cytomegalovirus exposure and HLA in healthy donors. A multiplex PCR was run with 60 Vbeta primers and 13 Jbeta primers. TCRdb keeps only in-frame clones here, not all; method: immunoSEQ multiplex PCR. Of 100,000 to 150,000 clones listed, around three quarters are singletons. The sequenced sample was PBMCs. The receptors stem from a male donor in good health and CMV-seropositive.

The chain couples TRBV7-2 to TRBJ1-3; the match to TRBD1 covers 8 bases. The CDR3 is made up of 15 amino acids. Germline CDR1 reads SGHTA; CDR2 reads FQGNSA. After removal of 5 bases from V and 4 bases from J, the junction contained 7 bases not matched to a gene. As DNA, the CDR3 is TGTGCCAGCAGCATTTCCGGGACAGGCGGAAACACCATATATTTT. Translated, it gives CASSISGTGGNTIYF.

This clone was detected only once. The CDR3 DNA is TGTGCCAGCTCATCGTCGACAGCTTCAAATCAGCCCCAGCATTTT. Its protein product is CASSSSTASNQPQHF. The chain links TRBV18 to TRBJ1-5; maybe TRBD1 (5 bases). Trimming took off 5 bases at V and 4 bases at J, with 15 bases between the two ends. From germline, CDR1 is KGHSH and CDR2 LQKENI. The CDR3 contains 15 residues. The entire variable domain, with the rest obtained from reference TRBV18 and TRBJ1-5, is as follows: NAGVMQNPRHLVRRRGQEARLRCSPMKGHSHVYWYRQLPEEGLKFMVYLQKENIIDESGMPKERFSAEFPKEGPSILRIQQVVRGDSAAYFCASSSSTASNQPQHFGDGTRLSIL.

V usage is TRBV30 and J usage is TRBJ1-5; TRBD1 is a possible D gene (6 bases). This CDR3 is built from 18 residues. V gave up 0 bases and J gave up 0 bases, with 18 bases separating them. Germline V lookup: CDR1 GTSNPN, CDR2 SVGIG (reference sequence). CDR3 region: CAWSVRGGPLYSNQPQHF. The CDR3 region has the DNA TGTGCCTGGAGTGTTAGAGGGGGACCACTCTATAGCAATCAGCCCCAGCATTTT.

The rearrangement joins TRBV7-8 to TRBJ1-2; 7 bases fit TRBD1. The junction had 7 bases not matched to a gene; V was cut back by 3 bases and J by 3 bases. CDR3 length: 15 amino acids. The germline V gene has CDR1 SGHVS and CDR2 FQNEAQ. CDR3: CASSFLAGGHYGYTF. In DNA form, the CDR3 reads TGTGCCAGCAGCTTTCTGGCAGGGGGACACTATGGCTACACCTTC.

Here the CDR3 reads CASSSPGYGYTF. CDR3 in DNA: TGTGCCAGCAGTTCTCCGGGGTATGGCTACACCTTC. V gene TRBV28 combines with J gene TRBJ1-2; D remains ambiguous. This CDR3 has 12 amino acids. Trimming removed 4 bases from V and 5 bases from J, with 8 bases in between. The germline CDR1 and CDR2 sequences are MDHEN and SYDVKM.

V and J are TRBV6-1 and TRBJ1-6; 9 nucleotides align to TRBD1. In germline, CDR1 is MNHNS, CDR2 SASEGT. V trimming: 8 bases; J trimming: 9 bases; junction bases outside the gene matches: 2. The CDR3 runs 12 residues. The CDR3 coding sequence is TGTGCCAGCGGACAGGGGTTTTCACCCCTCCACTTT. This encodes CASGQGFSPLHF.

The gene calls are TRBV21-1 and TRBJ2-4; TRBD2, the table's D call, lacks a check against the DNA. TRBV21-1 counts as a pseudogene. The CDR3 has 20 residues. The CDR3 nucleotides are TGTGCCAGCAGCTTCCGGAGGGGTCTTAATCCCTTTAGGGTCAAAAACATTCAGTACTTC. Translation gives CASSFRRGLNPFRVKNIQYF.

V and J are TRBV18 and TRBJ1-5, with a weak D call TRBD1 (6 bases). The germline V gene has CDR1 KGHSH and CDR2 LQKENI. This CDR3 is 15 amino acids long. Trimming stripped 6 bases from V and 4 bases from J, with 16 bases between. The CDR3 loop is CASSRDTGSNQPQHF. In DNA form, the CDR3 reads TGTGCCAGCTCCCGGGACACCGGATCTAATCAGCCCCAGCATTTT.

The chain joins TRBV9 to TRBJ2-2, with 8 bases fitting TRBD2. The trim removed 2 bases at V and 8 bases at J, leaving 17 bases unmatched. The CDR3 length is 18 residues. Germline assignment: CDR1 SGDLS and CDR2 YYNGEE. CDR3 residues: CASSVETNSGNIWGELFF. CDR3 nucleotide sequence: TGTGCCAGCAGCGTCGAAACGAATAGCGGGAATATATGGGGGGAGCTGTTTTTT.

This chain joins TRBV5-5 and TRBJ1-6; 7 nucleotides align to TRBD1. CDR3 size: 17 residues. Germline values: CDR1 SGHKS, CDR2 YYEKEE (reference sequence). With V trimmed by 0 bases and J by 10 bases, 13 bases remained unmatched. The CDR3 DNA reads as TGTGCCAGCAGCTTGGGGCTCCGACAGGGTCTAGGCTCACCCCTCCACTTT. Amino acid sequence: CASSLGLRQGLGSPLHF.

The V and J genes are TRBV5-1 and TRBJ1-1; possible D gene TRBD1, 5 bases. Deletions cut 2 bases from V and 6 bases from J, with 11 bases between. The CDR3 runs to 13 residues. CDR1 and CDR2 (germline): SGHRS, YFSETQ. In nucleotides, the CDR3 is TGCGCCAGCAGCTTAGCAGGGCGGTCTGAAGCTTTCTTT. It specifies CASSLAGRSEAFF.

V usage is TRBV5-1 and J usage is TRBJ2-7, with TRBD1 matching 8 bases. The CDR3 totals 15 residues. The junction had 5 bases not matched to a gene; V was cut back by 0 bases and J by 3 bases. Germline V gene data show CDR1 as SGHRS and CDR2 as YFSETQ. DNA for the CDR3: TGCGCCAGCAGCTTGGTCGGGACAGGTCACTACGAGCAGTACTTC. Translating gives CASSLVGTGHYEQYF. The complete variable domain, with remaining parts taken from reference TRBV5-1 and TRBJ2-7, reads KAGVTQTPRYLIKTRGQQVTLSCSPISGHRSVSWYQQTPGQGLQFLFEYFSETQRNKGNFPGRFSGRQFSNSRSEMNVSTLELGDSALYLCASSLVGTGHYEQYFGPGTRLTVT.

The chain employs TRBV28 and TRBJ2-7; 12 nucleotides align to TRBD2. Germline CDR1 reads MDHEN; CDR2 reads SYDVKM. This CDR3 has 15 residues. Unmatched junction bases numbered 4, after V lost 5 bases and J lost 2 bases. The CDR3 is CASSGTSGFPYEQYF. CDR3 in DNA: TGTGCCAGCAGTGGGACTAGCGGGTTTCCCTACGAGCAGTACTTC. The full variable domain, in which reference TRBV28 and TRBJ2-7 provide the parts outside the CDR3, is DVKVTQSSRYLVKRTGEKVFLECVQDMDHENMFWYRQDPGLGLRLIYFSYDVKMKEKGDIPEGYSVSREKKERFSLILESASTNQTSMYLCASSGTSGFPYEQYFGPGTRLTVT.

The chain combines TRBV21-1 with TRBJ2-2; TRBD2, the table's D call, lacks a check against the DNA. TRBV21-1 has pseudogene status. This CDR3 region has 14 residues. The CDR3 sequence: CASSYGGETGELFF. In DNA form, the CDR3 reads TGTGCCAGCAGTTACGGGGGAGAGACCGGGGAGCTGTTTTTT.

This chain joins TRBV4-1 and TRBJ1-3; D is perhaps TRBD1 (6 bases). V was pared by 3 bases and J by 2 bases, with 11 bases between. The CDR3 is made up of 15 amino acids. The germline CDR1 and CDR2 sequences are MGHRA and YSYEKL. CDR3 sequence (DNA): TGCGCCAGCAGCCATCCAGGGGCGACTGGAAACACCATATATTTT. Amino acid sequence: CASSHPGATGNTIYF.

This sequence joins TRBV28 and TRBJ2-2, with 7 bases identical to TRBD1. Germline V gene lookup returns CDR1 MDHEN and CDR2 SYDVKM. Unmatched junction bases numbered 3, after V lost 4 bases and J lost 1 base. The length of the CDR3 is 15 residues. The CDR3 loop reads CASSYRQGNTGELFF. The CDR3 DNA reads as TGTGCCAGCAGTTACCGACAGGGGAACACCGGGGAGCTGTTTTTT.

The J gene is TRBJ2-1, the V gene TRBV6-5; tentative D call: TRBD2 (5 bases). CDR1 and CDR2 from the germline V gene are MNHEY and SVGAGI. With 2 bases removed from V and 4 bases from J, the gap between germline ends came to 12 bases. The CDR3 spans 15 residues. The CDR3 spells CASSYTGVSYNEQFF. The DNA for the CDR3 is TGTGCCAGCAGTTACACCGGGGTGTCGTACAATGAGCAGTTCTTC.

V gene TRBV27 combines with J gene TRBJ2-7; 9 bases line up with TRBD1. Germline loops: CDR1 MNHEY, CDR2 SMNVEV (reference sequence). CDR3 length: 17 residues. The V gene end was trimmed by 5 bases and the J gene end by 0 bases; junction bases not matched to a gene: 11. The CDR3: CASSPRTGAVTSYEQYF. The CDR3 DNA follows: TGTGCCAGCAGTCCCCGGACAGGGGCCGTAACCTCCTACGAGCAGTACTTC.